The source of this T cell receptor (beta chain) is a study of shared clonotypes between healthy human individuals. Repertoires were generated with immunoSEQ multiplex PCR, while TCRdb's copy carries only in-frame clones and drops some. The repertoire has 800,000 to 1,200,000 clones, around 78% of them found once; the top ten carry 0.5% to 0.6%. This CDR3 has 13 amino acids. Germline CDR1 SGHDN, CDR2 FVKESK. The V end was cut by 4 bases, the J end by 4 bases, with 10 bases between. Specimen: memory CD4+ T cells from PBMCs. As to subset: CD45RA-negative fraction. This TCR was sampled from a man between 18 and 29 years old in good health. Some clones in this sample may be carry-over from other donors' samples. This sequence joins TRBV14 and TRBJ2-5; D is undetermined. The DNA for the CDR3 is TGTGCCAGCAGCCGAAACGTACGAGAGACCCAGTACTTC. This gives the protein CASSRNVRETQYF.